A selection of T cell receptor beta chains follows, all from one sample in a study of post-analysis software for immune sequencing data. TCRdb reanalysed the PCR reads using MiXCR and keeps one entry per CDR3 protein. Among about 540,000 distinct CDR3 sequences listed, roughly 34% were seen once. The sample comprised blood. The receptor source for this set is a girl younger than 18 with multiple sclerosis. The CDR3 runs from the conserved cysteine through the conserved F or W. The D gene is left open where the match is weak. Only some rows state a clone size, as once, few, many or a class for expanded clones.

D gene: -
V gene: TRBV5-1
clone size: few
J gene: TRBJ2-7
CDR3 DNA: TGCGCCAGCAGCCCCCAGGAAGGTAACTACGAGCAGTACTTC
CDR3 protein: CASSPQEGNYEQYF

D gene: -
V gene: TRBV29-1
clone size: -
J gene: TRBJ2-7
CDR3 DNA: TGCAGCGTTGAACAGGACAGCGGCTACGAGCAGTACTTC
CDR3 protein: CSVEQDSGYEQYF

D gene: -
V gene: TRBV14
clone size: -
J gene: TRBJ2-1
CDR3 DNA: TGTGCCAGCAGCCTCAGAAACAATGAGCAGTTCTTC
CDR3 protein: CASSLRNNEQFF

D gene: -
V gene: TRBV20-1
clone size: -
J gene: TRBJ1-4
CDR3 DNA: TGCAGTGCTAGTAGGTCTAATGAAAAACTGTTTTTT
CDR3 protein: CSASRSNEKLFF

D gene: -
V gene: TRBV20-1
clone size: few
J gene: TRBJ1-6
CDR3 DNA: TGCAGTGCCACGATTGAGGGTCGTTCAAATTCACCCCTCCACTTT
CDR3 protein: CSATIEGRSNSPLHF

D gene: -
V gene: TRBV7-3
clone size: few
J gene: TRBJ2-5
CDR3 DNA: TGTGCCAGCAGCCGGGGGTCATTCGAGACCCAGTACTTC
CDR3 protein: CASSRGSFETQYF

D gene: -
V gene: TRBV4-1
clone size: -
J gene: TRBJ1-6
CDR3 DNA: TGCGCCAGCAGCCAAGATAGAGCGGGCCACTTTAATTCACCCCTCCACTTT
CDR3 protein: CASSQDRAGHFNSPLHF

D gene: TRBD1
V gene: TRBV20-1
clone size: -
J gene: TRBJ1-1
CDR3 DNA: TGCAGTGCTAGATGGGACAGGTTTGAAGCTTTCTTT
CDR3 protein: CSARWDRFEAFF

D gene: -
V gene: TRBV6-2/TRBV6-3
clone size: once
J gene: TRBJ1-3
CDR3 DNA: TGTGCCAGCAGTAATGCGATCAGGAGTTACTCTGGAAACACCATATATTTT
CDR3 protein: CASSNAIRSYSGNTIYF

D gene: TRBD1
V gene: TRBV3-1
clone size: -
J gene: TRBJ2-1
CDR3 DNA: TGTGCCGGCAGCCAAGCCCGGAGACAGGGGGCGGATGAGCAGTTCTTC
CDR3 protein: CAGSQARRQGADEQFF

D gene: -
V gene: TRBV29-1
clone size: -
J gene: TRBJ1-1
CDR3 DNA: TGCAGCGTTGAAGATCGGGGTTTTACTGAAGCTTTCTTT
CDR3 protein: CSVEDRGFTEAFF

D gene: -
V gene: TRBV5-6
clone size: -
J gene: TRBJ1-2
CDR3 DNA: TGTGCCAGCAGCTTGGTCGGGAGTCCAGGGGACTACTATGGCTACACCTTC
CDR3 protein: CASSLVGSPGDYYGYTF

D gene: -
V gene: TRBV3-1
clone size: -
J gene: TRBJ2-3
CDR3 DNA: TGTGCCAGCAGCCAAGAAGAGGCAGATACGCAGTATTTT
CDR3 protein: CASSQEEADTQYF

D gene: -
V gene: TRBV29-1
clone size: -
J gene: TRBJ2-3
CDR3 DNA: TGCAGCGTTGAAACCGGGGGCCCTAGCACAGATACGCAGTATTTT
CDR3 protein: CSVETGGPSTDTQYF

D gene: -
V gene: TRBV4-1
clone size: -
J gene: TRBJ2-7
CDR3 DNA: TGCGCCAGCAGCCCCTCCAGGGATTTCTACGAGCAGTACTTC
CDR3 protein: CASSPSRDFYEQYF